This TCR beta chain was captured by sequencing in a study of Ad26.COV2.S vaccination and SARS-CoV-2 variants (dated by TCRdb to the early 2020s). At the level of the whole study: Vaccine-arm donors came from COV1001, a multicentre, randomized, double-blind, placebo-controlled phase I-IIa trial of Ad26.COV2.S in healthy adults. Ad26.COV2.S was administered intramuscularly at 5 x 10^10 or 1 x 10^11 viral particles, either as a single shot or as two shots given 56 days apart. Investigators did not know the trial group allocation while performing experiments and assessing outcomes. Trial participants were randomized into five groups of five, in which low-dose or high-dose Ad26.COV2.S was given once or twice, or placebo was given on both occasions. TCRbeta repertoire sequencing was used to assess the specificity and breadth of SARS-CoV-2-reactive T cell receptors after Ad26.COV2.S vaccination. A total of approximately 30 samples were included in the TCR-sequenced set, comprising 19 Ad26.COV2.S vaccine recipients, 5 placebo recipients and 8 SARS-CoV-2 convalescent individuals. Broad study findings and their caveats: Non-spike TCR breadth was comparable between vaccine and placebo recipients, consistent with the vaccine containing only spike. Comparing responses between vaccine doses or regimens was not something the study was powered to do. Higher spike-specific TCR breadth was observed in Ad26.COV2.S recipients than in placebo recipients (P = 0.0014). The authors noted that total T cell responses may have been underestimated by the TCR breadth and depth analyses. After vaccination, spike-specific CD8+ and CD4+ T cell responses were reported to show substantial breadth.

Via the germline V gene, CDR1 is SGHTA and CDR2 FQGNSA. Trimming removed 1 base from V and 9 bases from J; the gene matches leave 5 bases unexplained. There are 15 amino acids in the CDR3, from cysteine to phenylalanine inclusive. The DNA shown is the 45-base CDR3, in frame from base 1. The treatment or condition label here, explained by the study, means: about 20 received Ad26.COV2.S at low or high dose, single or two shots; several received placebo; per-sample allocation not given. For vaccine and placebo recipients, repertoires were sequenced using samples collected on day 63 after the first injection. Cohort 1b enrolled 25 or so adults aged 18-55 years at a single site in Boston, USA, between 29 July and 7 August 2020. Ad26.COV2.S was a replication-incompetent adenovirus type 26 vector expressing a prefusion-stabilized SARS-CoV-2 spike protein from the original Wuhan strain. As to this clone: It lacks a known antigen. No base quality values were provided; no much bigger clone lies one nucleotide off.

TCRbeta CDR3 regions were sequenced with the immunoSEQ Assay. After extraction, genomic DNA underwent amplification by bias-controlled multiplex PCR, followed by high-throughput sequencing. On the study's bioinformatics: To quantify the absolute abundance of every unique TCRbeta CDR3 region, sequences were collapsed and filtered. T cell fraction was estimated by normalization of TCRbeta template counts to usable DNA, with usable DNA being measured through amplification of reference genes present in all nucleated cells. Repertoire TCRs were annotated as SARS-CoV-2-specific when V gene, CDR3 amino acid sequence and J gene were exactly matched to a known reactive TCR set. The reference SARS-CoV-2 TCR set came from MIRA and was filtered for enrichment in COVID-19-positive ImmuneCODE repertoires, removing public or cross-reactive TCRs. Using the MIRA antigens, annotated TCRs were further analysed by specific ORF or by position within an ORF. Depth was the summed frequency of annotated unique rearrangements, while breadth was defined as annotated unique rearrangements over total unique productive rearrangements. TCR breadth was compared between groups using two-sided Wilcoxon rank-sum tests. TCRdb re-hosts the immuneACCESS table, in-frame sequences only. Its copies lack some clones; in the studies checked, an unresolved V gene accounts for under half of them, and the cause for the rest is not known. The D gene and trimming were derived from the DNA, and the V and J assignments and clone size from that table. This sample comprises hundreds of thousands of clones, roughly nine tenths of them detected only once. The ten top clones hold about 1.5% of the sample.

This sequence originates from a person aged 18 to 59 who received the Ad26.COV2.S COVID-19 vaccine or a placebo. The chain is assembled from TRBV7-2 and TRBJ1-6, with 8 bases matching TRBD1. The specimen was peripheral blood, collected in a trial of Ad26.COV2.S vaccine versus placebo. The sequence in DNA is TGTGCCAGCAGCTTAGTACCAGGGGGCTTTTCACCCCTCCACTTT. Translated, it reads CASSLVPGGFSPLHF.